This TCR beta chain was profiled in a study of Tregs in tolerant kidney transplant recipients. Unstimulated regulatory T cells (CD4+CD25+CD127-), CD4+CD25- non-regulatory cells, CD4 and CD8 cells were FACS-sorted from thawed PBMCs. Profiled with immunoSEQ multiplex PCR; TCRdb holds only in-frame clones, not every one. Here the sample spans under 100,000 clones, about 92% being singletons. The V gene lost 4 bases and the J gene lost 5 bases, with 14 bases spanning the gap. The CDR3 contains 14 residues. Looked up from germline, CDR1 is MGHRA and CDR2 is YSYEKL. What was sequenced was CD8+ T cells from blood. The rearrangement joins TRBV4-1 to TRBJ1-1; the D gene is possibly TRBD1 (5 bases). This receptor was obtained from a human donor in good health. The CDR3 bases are TGCGCCAGCAGCCGGGAAGGGACTTGGACTGAAGCTTTCTTT. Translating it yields CASSREGTWTEAFF.